The 23 T cell receptor beta chains reported below all come from one sample, sequenced in a study of T cells in Graves' hyperthyroidism and ophthalmopathy (dated by TCRdb to between 2017 and 2020). To prepare the library, multiplex PCR was applied. Data came from an Illumina HiSeq 2000. The TCR beta CDR3 regions were amplified from the RNA transcripts. A first-round RT-PCR of the TCR CDR3 used the HTBI primer set with the Qiagen OneStep RT-PCR kit. TCRdb reran the public reads through fastp at Q25 and MiXCR, keeping productive beta chains. Rows are unified per CDR3 protein, each entry keeping the most common DNA and genes. This sample is represented by roughly 400,000 distinct CDR3 sequences; 11% to 15% of them were singletons. Of the sample, around 30% is held by the ten largest clones. Sequencing used blood. All receptors derive from a man aged 50 or older with Graves' ophthalmopathy.

This clonotype showed up many times. V gene TRBV30 combines with J gene TRBJ2-7, with TRBD2 matching 7 bases. Germline V gene sequence: CDR1 GTSNPN, CDR2 SVGIG (reference sequence). The CDR3 sequence is 14 residues long. Trimming at V came to 0 bases and at J to 0 bases, leaving 2 bases not matched to a gene. The CDR3 sequence is CAWSVASGSYEQYF. CDR3 coding DNA: TGTGCCTGGAGTGTGGCTAGCGGCTCCTACGAGCAGTACTTC.

The V and J genes are TRBV9 and TRBJ2-1; no definite D call. The CDR3 has 12 residues. Germline V gene sequence: CDR1 SGDLS, CDR2 YYNGEE. Trimming removed 0 bases from V and 6 bases from J, with 4 bases in between. CDR3 sequence: CASSVGSNEQFF. The CDR3 DNA follows: TGTGCCAGCAGCGTAGGTTCCAATGAGCAGTTCTTC.

The chain has TRBV12-3 or TRBV12-4 and TRBJ1-3; D is ambiguous. The CDR3 has 16 residues. The V gene lost 4 bases and the J gene lost 0 bases, with 13 bases spanning the gap. This CDR3 is CASSSRGPSSGNTIYF. In DNA, the CDR3 is TGTGCCAGCAGTTCAAGAGGACCGAGCTCTGGAAACACCATATATTTT.

This clonotype was detected ten times or more. V gene TRBV5-1 combines with J gene TRBJ1-2; D unclear. Germline loops: CDR1 SGHRS, CDR2 YFSETQ. The CDR3 runs 13 residues. Trimming took 0 bases from V and 0 from J, leaving 3 bases between them. CDR3 nucleotides: TGCGCCAGCAGCTTGGATACTAACTATGGCTACACCTTC. It translates to CASSLDTNYGYTF. Supplemented by reference TRBV5-1 and TRBJ1-2, the full variable domain reads KAGVTQTPRYLIKTRGQQVTLSCSPISGHRSVSWYQQTPGQGLQFLFEYFSETQRNKGNFPGRFSGRQFSNSRSEMNVSTLELGDSALYLCASSLDTNYGYTFGSGTRLTVV.

This clonotype was seen only a few times. The genes are TRBV4-1 and TRBJ2-5, with D possibly matching TRBD2 (6 bases). The CDR3 has 15 residues. V dropped 1 base and J dropped 1 base, with 10 bases sitting between them. Germline-derived CDR1 and CDR2 are MGHRA and YSYEKL. CDR3 loop: CASSQVEGTQETQYF. The CDR3 nucleotides read TGCGCCAGCAGCCAAGTGGAGGGAACCCAAGAGACCCAGTACTTC.

This clonotype was seen a few times. V gene TRBV12-3 or TRBV12-4 combines with J gene TRBJ2-1, with TRBD2 matching over 10 bases. The junction had 4 bases not matched to a gene; V was cut back by 1 base and J by 4 bases. This CDR3 contains 16 residues. CDR3 coding DNA: TGTGCCAGCAGTTTAGACGGGACTAGCGTGTACAATGAGCAGTTCTTC. Translation gives CASSLDGTSVYNEQFF.

This clonotype was seen many times. The genes are TRBV20-1 and TRBJ2-1, with a tentative D call TRBD2 (5 bases). V was pared by 3 bases and J by 5 bases, with 11 bases between. This CDR3 has 13 residues. Germline assignment: CDR1 DFQATT and CDR2 SNEGSKA (reference sequence). The DNA for the CDR3 is TGCAGTGCTAGTTTTGCGGGTAACAATGAGCAGTTCTTC. Amino acids: CSASFAGNNEQFF.

This clonotype was seen at least ten times. The chain recombines TRBV24-1 with TRBJ2-1, with 10 nucleotides matching TRBD2. This CDR3 has 15 residues. V shed 0 bases and J 6 bases; nucleotides not matched to a gene: 1. CDR1 and CDR2 (germline): KGHDR, SFDVKD. The CDR3 coding sequence is TGTGCCACCAGTGATTTGCGGACTAGCGGCAATGAGCAGTTCTTC. This sequence encodes CATSDLRTSGNEQFF.

At least ten counts were recorded for this clonotype. The chain links TRBV11-2 to TRBJ2-3; the match to TRBD2 covers 8 bases. The germline gives CDR1 SGHAT, CDR2 FQNNGV. The V and J ends lost 5 bases and 7 bases, in that order; junction bases with no gene match: 17. There are 17 residues in the CDR3. CDR3 in amino acids: CASSTIEAGAAPNTQYF. The CDR3 nucleotides read TGTGCCAGCAGCACGATTGAAGCGGGAGCCGCTCCAAATACGCAGTATTTT.

The count of this clonotype is one. The chain recombines TRBV29-1 with TRBJ2-7; 12 bases agree with TRBD2. Germline trimming cut 4 bases from V and 9 bases from J; bases unmatched to any gene: 10. Germline V gives CDR1 SQVTM, CDR2 ANQGSEA. There are 14 residues in the CDR3. The CDR3 bases are TGCAGCGTTGGACCGGGACTAGCGGGTCAACGGCAGTACTTC. Translating it yields CSVGPGLAGQRQYF.

This clonotype was seen at least ten times. This chain uses TRBV29-1 with TRBJ1-1, with 7 bases fitting TRBD1. The junction had 2 bases not matched to a gene; V was cut back by 3 bases and J by 1 base. The CDR3 has 13 residues. From germline, CDR1 is SQVTM and CDR2 ANQGSEA. The CDR3 DNA reads as TGCAGCGTTGAGGGACAGCAGAACACTGAAGCTTTCTTT. Translated: CSVEGQQNTEAFF.

This clonotype was counted ten times or more. The V gene is TRBV5-1, the J gene TRBJ2-1; unclear D gene. V lost 6 bases, J lost 7 bases, and 8 bases lay in between. The CDR3 contains 11 residues. CDR1 and CDR2 (germline): SGHRS, YFSETQ. For the CDR3, the DNA is TGCGCCAGCAATTGGGTTAATGAGCAGTTCTTC. Translating gives CASNWVNEQFF.

This clonotype was counted at least ten times. This rearrangement joins TRBV6-1 to TRBJ2-7; D is undetermined. Germline values: CDR1 MNHNS, CDR2 SASEGT. CDR3 length: 13 residues. V lost 8 bases and J 3 bases, leaving 14 bases between the germline ends. CDR3 sequence (DNA): TGTGCCAGCTCGTATGAGGCAGGCTACGAGCAGTACTTC. As protein: CASSYEAGYEQYF.

There are many counts of this clonotype. The V gene is TRBV14, the J gene TRBJ1-2; unclear D gene. V was cut by 3 bases and J by 4 bases, with 18 bases left in between. The CDR3 has 16 residues. Per the germline V gene, CDR1 is SGHDN and CDR2 is FVKESK. The CDR3 loop reads CASSQLFATGVYGYTF. CDR3 DNA sequence: TGTGCCAGCAGCCAGCTATTTGCCACCGGAGTCTATGGCTACACCTTC.

This clonotype appeared many times. J is TRBJ2-7 and V is TRBV3-1; TRBD2 matches at 7 bases. The germline gives CDR1 LGHDT, CDR2 YNNKEL (reference sequence). Trimming cost V 3 bases and J 4 bases; bases outside gene matches: 6. This CDR3 has 14 amino acids. CDR3 sequence: CASSQAGVTYEQYF. The CDR3 DNA reads TGTGCCAGCAGCCAGGCGGGAGTAACGTACGAGCAGTACTTC.

The CDR3: CASSVSAGGSYNEQFF. DNA for the CDR3: TGTGCCAGCAGCGTATCGGCGGGAGGGTCCTACAATGAGCAGTTCTTC. V is TRBV9 and J is TRBJ2-1; 9 bases are shared with TRBD2. V was pared by 1 base and J by 1 base, with 3 bases of the junction left unmatched. The germline V gene has CDR1 SGDLS and CDR2 YYNGEE. The CDR3 runs 16 residues.

This clonotype showed up many times. The J gene is TRBJ2-1, the V gene TRBV20-1; D is possibly TRBD2 (5 bases). V was shortened by 0 bases and J by 9 bases, with 18 bases between the two germline ends. Per the germline V gene, CDR1 is DFQATT and CDR2 is SNEGSKA (reference sequence). The CDR3 extends over 15 amino acids. The chain's CDR3 is CSARDPRGRRFEQFF. CDR3 bases: TGCAGTGCTAGAGACCCCCGCGGACGGAGGTTTGAGCAGTTCTTC.

This clonotype was seen a handful of times. CDR3 nucleotides: TGTGCCAGCAGCGGGAATTTAGCGGTCCAAGAGACCCAGTACTTC. It encodes CASSGNLAVQETQYF. The chain links TRBV7-9 to TRBJ2-5; the D gene is possibly TRBD2 (6 bases). The CDR3 loop spans 15 amino acids. CDR1 and CDR2 from the germline V gene are SEHNR and FQNEAQ (reference sequence). V was shortened by 5 bases and J by 1 base, with 14 bases between the two germline ends.

The table lists this clonotype with many counts. CDR3: CASSLGGKNTEAFF. CDR3 nucleotides: TGTGCCAGCAGTTTAGGGGGCAAGAACACTGAAGCTTTCTTT. The rearrangement uses TRBV28 and TRBJ1-1; the D gene is possibly TRBD1 (6 bases). Germline CDR1 is MDHEN and CDR2 is SYDVKM. The CDR3 has 14 residues. The germline V and J ends were trimmed by 2 bases and 1 base, with 8 bases remaining between them.

There are many counts of this clonotype. The chain employs TRBV5-5 and TRBJ2-7, with TRBD1 identical over 7 bases. The length of the CDR3 is 14 residues. Germline V gene sequence: CDR1 SGHKS, CDR2 YYEKEE (reference sequence). With 4 bases clipped from V and 3 bases from J, the junction kept 7 bases outside the gene matches. The CDR3 loop is CASSVRDSNYEQYF. The CDR3 coding sequence is TGTGCCAGCAGCGTCCGGGACAGCAACTACGAGCAGTACTTC.

This clonotype was seen a few times. The chain uses TRBV6-2 or TRBV6-3 and TRBJ2-7, with no clear D. The CDR3 is made up of 14 amino acids. Germline V gene sequence: CDR1 MNHEY, CDR2 SVGEGT. Trimming removed 5 bases at V and 2 bases at J, with 13 bases between. CDR3 bases: TGTGCCAGCAGTCCATCCTCGGGCCCCTACGAGCAGTACTTC. It is translated as CASSPSSGPYEQYF.

The V and J genes are TRBV5-8 and TRBJ2-5, with D maybe TRBD1 (6 bases). CDR1 is SGHTS and CDR2 is YDEGEE in the germline V gene. The CDR3 runs 14 residues. Trimming shortened V by 3 bases and J by 5 bases, and 14 bases separated the two germline ends. CDR3 loop: CASSYRVTGETQYF. The CDR3 bases are TGTGCCAGCAGCTACAGGGTGACGGGCGAGACCCAGTACTTC.

Only a few counts were recorded for this clonotype. This chain joins TRBV25-1 and TRBJ2-7, with D hard to call. Deletions cut 5 bases from V and 6 bases from J, with 14 bases between. The CDR3 runs 13 residues. Germline V lookup: CDR1 MGHDK, CDR2 SYGVNS. CDR3 nucleotide sequence: TGTGCCAGCAGTATACAGTTTCCGGGCGAGCAGTACTTC. Translating gives CASSIQFPGEQYF.